These 5 T cell receptor beta chains originate from one sample sequenced in a study of cytomegalovirus exposure and HLA in healthy donors. PCR primers comprised 60 Vbeta and 13 Jbeta primers. The repertoire was sequenced with immunoSEQ multiplex PCR; TCRdb's copy has only in-frame clones and lacks some. Of about 95,000 clones in the sample, 77% were seen once. The sample comprised PBMCs. These receptors originate from a woman in her thirties or forties in good health and CMV-seronegative.

There are a few counts of this clone. At the DNA level, this CDR3 is encoded by other sequences in the same sample as well. The chain is built from TRBV7-3 and TRBJ2-7; TRBD1 matches at 8 bases. After removal of 5 bases from V and 6 bases from J, the junction contained 3 bases not matched to a gene. Germline CDR1 is SGHTA and CDR2 is FQGTGA. The CDR3 has 12 amino acids. The CDR3 DNA reads as TGTGCCAGCAGCCCCGGACAGGGCGAGCAGTACTTC. As protein: CASSPGQGEQYF.

V gene TRBV5-1 combines with J gene TRBJ2-7, with 7 bases lining up with TRBD2. The germline gives CDR1 SGHRS, CDR2 YFSETQ. The CDR3 extends over 14 amino acids. V dropped 0 bases and J dropped 3; count of bases not matched to a gene: 3. DNA for the CDR3: TGCGCCAGCAGCTTGGTTGCGGGAGACTACGAGCAGTACTTC. Translation: CASSLVAGDYEQYF.

The V call is TRBV19, the J call TRBJ1-1; maybe TRBD1 (6 bases). Trimming removed 5 bases from V and 0 bases from J, with 16 bases in between. The CDR3 is 16 residues long. The germline CDR1 and CDR2 sequences are LNHDA and SQIVND (reference sequence). The CDR3 sequence: CASSLGGGGLNTEAFF. DNA of the CDR3: TGTGCCAGTAGTTTGGGCGGGGGCGGACTGAACACTGAAGCTTTCTTT.

A word on this clone: The germline gene is not matched at one end of the junction; a read error may be the cause. The chain employs TRBV7-2 and TRBJ2-3; 9 bases map to TRBD2. Germline V lookup: CDR1 SGHTA, CDR2 FQGNSA. The CDR3 has 16 residues. The CDR3 is CASSPQVGTSTDTQYF. CDR3 DNA: TGTGCCAGCAGCCCCCAGGTTGGGACTAGCACGGATACGCAGTATTTT.

This clone was counted between two and nine times. The chain is built from TRBV9 and TRBJ2-5; 7 bases match TRBD1. Looked up from germline, CDR1 is SGDLS and CDR2 is YYNGEE. V was pared by 0 bases and J by 0 bases, with 11 bases of the junction left unmatched. The CDR3 has 18 amino acids. As DNA, the CDR3 is TGTGCCAGCAGCGTAGCAAGTCCGGGACAGTTGTACCAAGAGACCCAGTACTTC. As protein: CASSVASPGQLYQETQYF.